The 5 T cell receptor beta chains presented below share a single source sample, sequenced in a study of human T cells and chemical hapten exposure (dated by TCRdb to about 2021). The time point label of this sample denotes: patch test 1, 2 weeks after DPC sensitization. The treatment or condition label, as the study defines it: therapeutic diphenylcyclopropenone sensitization with weekly scalp DPC. The method was RACE. Sequencing used a NextSeq 500. TCRdb reworked the public reads: Q25 trimming with fastp, MiXCR clone assembly, productive beta chains retained. CDR3 protein duplicates are merged, each entry listing the most common genes and DNA. This sample holds around 380,000 distinct CDR3 sequences; roughly 4.8% were observed only once. In total, the top ten clones hold under 3% of the sample. The specimen comprised whole blood, sampled in connection with sensitization to the hapten diphenylcyclopropenone (DPC). The receptors shown here come from a woman aged 45-59 years with alopecia areata. Some clones in this sample may be carry-over from other donors' samples.

This clonotype was recorded at least ten times. The chain joins TRBV29-1 to TRBJ2-5; tentatively, D is TRBD1 (5 bases). Germline lookup yields CDR1 SQVTM and CDR2 ANQGSEA. The CDR3 has 15 amino acids. The V end lost 5 bases, the J end lost 2 bases, and 18 bases lay between the germline ends. The CDR3, as DNA: TGCAGCGTTTCAGTTGGGGCAACGACACAAGAGACCCAGTACTTC. It yields the protein CSVSVGATTQETQYF.

This clonotype was counted many times. V and J are TRBV29-1 and TRBJ2-1; 8 nucleotides line up with TRBD2. V lost 6 bases to trimming and J lost 7 bases; unmatched junction nucleotides: 11. The CDR3 has 14 residues. Germline values: CDR1 SQVTM, CDR2 ANQGSEA. For the CDR3, the DNA is TGCAGCGTGGGAGCGGGGGCCTTTGGAAATGAGCAGTTCTTC. Translated: CSVGAGAFGNEQFF.

In its sample, this clonotype was seen many times. The CDR3: CASSPDNNQPQHF. In DNA form, the CDR3 reads TGTGCCAGCAGCCCGGACAACAATCAGCCCCAGCATTTT. V and J are TRBV7-3 and TRBJ1-5; a weak D match, TRBD1 (5 bases). The CDR3 totals 13 residues. The V end was cut by 5 bases, the J end by 3 bases, with 8 bases between. Germline loops: CDR1 SGHTA, CDR2 FQGTGA.

The table lists this clonotype with a few counts. V and J are TRBV28 and TRBJ1-1; 7 bases align to TRBD1. CDR1 is MDHEN, CDR2 SYDVKM, per germline. This CDR3 spans 15 amino acids. The V and J ends lost 6 bases and 0 bases, in that order; junction bases with no gene match: 7. CDR3 amino acids: CASRVRGFMNTEAFF. The CDR3 nucleotides are TGTGCCAGCAGGGTCAGGGGGTTCATGAACACTGAAGCTTTCTTT. Looking up the rest from reference TRBV28 and TRBJ1-1 gives the full variable domain: DVKVTQSSRYLVKRTGEKVFLECVQDMDHENMFWYRQDPGLGLRLIYFSYDVKMKEKGDIPEGYSVSREKKERFSLILESASTNQTSMYLCASRVRGFMNTEAFFGQGTRLTVV.

The chain uses TRBV28 and TRBJ2-2; 8 bases agree with TRBD2. The V segment lost 11 bases and the J segment 6 bases; nucleotides outside the gene matches: 11. Germline V gives CDR1 MDHEN, CDR2 SYDVKM. The CDR3 spans 14 residues. The CDR3, as DNA: TGTGCCGCTGGGGCCGGGAGGGCCTCCGGGGAGCTGTTTTTT. This encodes CAAGAGRASGELFF.